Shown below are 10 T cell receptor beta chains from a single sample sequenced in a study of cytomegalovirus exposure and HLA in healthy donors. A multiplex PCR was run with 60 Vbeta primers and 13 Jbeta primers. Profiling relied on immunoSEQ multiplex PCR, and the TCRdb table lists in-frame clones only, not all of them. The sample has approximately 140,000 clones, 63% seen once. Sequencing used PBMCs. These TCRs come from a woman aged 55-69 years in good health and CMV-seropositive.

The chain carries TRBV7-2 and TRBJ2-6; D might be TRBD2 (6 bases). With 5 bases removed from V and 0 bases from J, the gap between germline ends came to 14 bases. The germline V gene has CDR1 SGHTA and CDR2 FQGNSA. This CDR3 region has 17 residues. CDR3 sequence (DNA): TGTGCCAGCAGCCTCAGGGAGGCCTTCTCTGGGGCCAACGTCCTGACTTTC. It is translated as CASSLREAFSGANVLTF.

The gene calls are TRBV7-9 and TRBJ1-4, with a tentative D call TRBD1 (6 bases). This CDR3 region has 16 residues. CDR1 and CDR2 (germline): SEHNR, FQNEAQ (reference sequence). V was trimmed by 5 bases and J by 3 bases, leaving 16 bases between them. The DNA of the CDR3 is TGTGCCAGCAGCCCCCTCCCACAGGGACCTAATGAAAAACTGTTTTTT. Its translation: CASSPLPQGPNEKLFF.

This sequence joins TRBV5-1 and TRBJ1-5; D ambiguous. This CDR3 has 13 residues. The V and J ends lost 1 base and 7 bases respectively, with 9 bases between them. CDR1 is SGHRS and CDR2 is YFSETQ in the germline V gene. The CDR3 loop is CASSLSGDQPQHF. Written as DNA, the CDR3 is TGCGCCAGCAGCTTGTCAGGTGACCAGCCCCAGCATTTT.

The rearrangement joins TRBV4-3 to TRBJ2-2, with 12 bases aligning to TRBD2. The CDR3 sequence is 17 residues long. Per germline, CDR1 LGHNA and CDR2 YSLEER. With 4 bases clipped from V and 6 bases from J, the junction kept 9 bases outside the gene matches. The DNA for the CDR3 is TGCGCCAGCAGCCCCTTGGGACTAGCGGGTGCGGCCGGGGAGCTGTTTTTT. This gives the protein CASSPLGLAGAAGELFF.

CDR3 in amino acids: CASSRPDGFGNEQYF. CDR3 sequence (DNA): TGTGCCAGCAGTCGCCCCGACGGGTTCGGGAACGAGCAGTACTTC. The chain employs TRBV6-5 and TRBJ2-7; D possibly corresponds to TRBD2 (5 bases). Between the trimmed V and J ends, which lost 5 bases and 5 bases, there was a span of 19 bases. Germline V gene sequence: CDR1 MNHEY, CDR2 SVGAGI. The CDR3 loop spans 15 amino acids.

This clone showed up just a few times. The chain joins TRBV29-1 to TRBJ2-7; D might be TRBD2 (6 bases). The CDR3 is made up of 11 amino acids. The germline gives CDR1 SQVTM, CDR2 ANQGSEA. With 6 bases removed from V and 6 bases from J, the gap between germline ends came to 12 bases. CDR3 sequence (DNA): TGCAGCGTGGGGCCCGGGGGCGAGCAGTACTTC. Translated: CSVGPGGEQYF.

The DNA for the CDR3 is TGTGCCAGCAGCTCCAGACTAGCGAACAGCTCCTACGAGCAGTACTTC. This sequence encodes CASSSRLANSSYEQYF. The chain joins TRBV11-2 to TRBJ2-7; 8 bases align to TRBD2. Losses at the gene ends were 4 bases for V and 0 bases for J; bases not matched to a gene: 8. Germline V lookup: CDR1 SGHAT, CDR2 FQNNGV. The CDR3 length is 16 residues.

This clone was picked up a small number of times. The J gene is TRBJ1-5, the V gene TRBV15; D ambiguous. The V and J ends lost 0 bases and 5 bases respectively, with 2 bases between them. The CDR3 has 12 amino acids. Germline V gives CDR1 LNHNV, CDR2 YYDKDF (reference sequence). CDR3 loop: CATSRDDQPQHF. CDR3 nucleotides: TGTGCCACCAGCAGAGACGATCAGCCCCAGCATTTT.

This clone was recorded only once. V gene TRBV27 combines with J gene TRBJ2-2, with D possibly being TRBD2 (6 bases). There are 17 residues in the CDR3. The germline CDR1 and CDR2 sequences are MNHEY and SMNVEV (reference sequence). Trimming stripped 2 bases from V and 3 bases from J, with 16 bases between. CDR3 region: CASSLRRETLDTGELFF. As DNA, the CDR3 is TGTGCCAGCAGTTTACGTCGGGAGACGTTAGACACCGGGGAGCTGTTTTTT.

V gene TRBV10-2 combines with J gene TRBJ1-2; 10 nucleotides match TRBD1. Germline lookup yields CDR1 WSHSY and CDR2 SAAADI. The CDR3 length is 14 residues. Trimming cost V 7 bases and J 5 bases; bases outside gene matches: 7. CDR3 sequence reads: CASKRGQGFYGYTF. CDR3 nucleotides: TGCGCCAGCAAACGGGGACAGGGGTTTTATGGCTACACCTTC.